This is a list of T cell receptor beta chains from one sample in a study of T cell responses to AZD1222 COVID-19 vaccine. The method was immunoSEQ multiplex PCR; TCRdb's version includes in-frame clones alone and lacks a portion of them. The sample holds around 110,000 clones, roughly nine tenths seen once. This specimen consisted of peripheral blood, obtained on day 0 of AZD1222 vaccination. The receptors were sampled from an adult in good health. Both conserved end residues are part of each CDR3. The order of the fields is J gene, clone size, D gene, V gene, CDR3 DNA, CDR3 protein. A D gene is named only where the DNA matches it firmly. A clone size is listed for some rows: how often the clone was seen (once, few, many), or a class if it is expanded.

J gene: TRBJ2-1; clone size: .; D gene: TRBD2; V gene: TRBV3-1/TRBV3-2; CDR3 DNA: TGTGCCAGCAGCCAAGAATTGGGGCTAGCGGCAAAACTCAATGAGCAGTTCTTC; CDR3 protein: CASSQELGLAAKLNEQFF
J gene: TRBJ1-5; clone size: once; D gene: .; V gene: TRBV6-1; CDR3 DNA: TGTGCCAGCAGTGAATACGTCGGGAACAATCAGCCCCAGCATTTT; CDR3 protein: CASSEYVGNNQPQHF
J gene: TRBJ1-5; clone size: .; D gene: .; V gene: TRBV30; CDR3 DNA: TGTGCCTGGAGTGTACTAGGGTACAATCAGCCCCAGCATTTT; CDR3 protein: CAWSVLGYNQPQHF
J gene: TRBJ2-2; clone size: .; D gene: .; V gene: TRBV5-1; CDR3 DNA: TGCGCCAGCTCGACCGCCGGGCAGAACACCGGGGAGCTGTTTTTT; CDR3 protein: CASSTAGQNTGELFF
J gene: TRBJ2-7; clone size: .; D gene: .; V gene: TRBV11-2; CDR3 DNA: TGTGCCAGCAGCTTAGGGTTTAGCTCCTACGAGCAGTACTTC; CDR3 protein: CASSLGFSSYEQYF
J gene: TRBJ1-4; clone size: .; D gene: TRBD1; V gene: TRBV6-5; CDR3 DNA: TGTGCCAGCAGTCTTTCGACAGGGGGCAATGAAAAACTGTTTTTT; CDR3 protein: CASSLSTGGNEKLFF
J gene: TRBJ1-2; clone size: .; D gene: TRBD1; V gene: TRBV5-4; CDR3 DNA: TGTGCCAGCAGACAAGGACAGGTCAACTATGGCTACACCTTC; CDR3 protein: CASRQGQVNYGYTF
J gene: TRBJ1-1; clone size: .; D gene: .; V gene: TRBV7-3; CDR3 DNA: TGTGCCAGCAGCTTAGAGGGGGGAATGAACACTGAAGCTTTCTTT; CDR3 protein: CASSLEGGMNTEAFF
J gene: TRBJ1-3; clone size: .; D gene: .; V gene: TRBV29-1; CDR3 DNA: TGCAGCGTGACACGCAGCTCTGGAAACACCATATATTTT; CDR3 protein: CSVTRSSGNTIYF
J gene: TRBJ2-7; clone size: .; D gene: .; V gene: TRBV12-5; CDR3 DNA: TGTGCTAGTGGTTTGGGGCAGGGGAGGAACGAGCAGTACTTC; CDR3 protein: CASGLGQGRNEQYF
J gene: TRBJ2-1; clone size: .; D gene: .; V gene: TRBV30; CDR3 DNA: TGTGCCTGGAGTATTCAGGGTGGTAGGTACAATGAGCAGTTCTTC; CDR3 protein: CAWSIQGGRYNEQFF
J gene: TRBJ2-3; clone size: once; D gene: .; V gene: TRBV9; CDR3 DNA: TGTGCCAGCAGCACCTGGCCAGACACAGATACGCAGTATTTT; CDR3 protein: CASSTWPDTDTQYF
J gene: TRBJ1-2; clone size: .; D gene: .; V gene: TRBV4-1; CDR3 DNA: TGCGCCAGCAGCCAAGAAAGAGTGCCAGGGTTATTCTATGGCTACACCTTC; CDR3 protein: CASSQERVPGLFYGYTF
J gene: TRBJ2-1; clone size: .; D gene: TRBD2; V gene: TRBV24-1; CDR3 DNA: TGTGCCACCAGTGGTCCTTCACTAGCGGGAGGGATCTCCTACAATGAGCAGTTCTTC; CDR3 protein: CATSGPSLAGGISYNEQFF
J gene: TRBJ1-2; clone size: .; D gene: .; V gene: TRBV29-1; CDR3 DNA: TGCAGCGCTGGGGTAGGAGGGGTTAACTATGGCTACACCTTC; CDR3 protein: CSAGVGGVNYGYTF
J gene: TRBJ1-6; clone size: .; D gene: .; V gene: TRBV4-3; CDR3 DNA: TGCGCCAGCAGCCAAGATGGGTCGCGGAATTCACCCCTCCACTTT; CDR3 protein: CASSQDGSRNSPLHF
J gene: TRBJ1-1; clone size: .; D gene: TRBD1; V gene: TRBV5-1; CDR3 DNA: TGCGCCAGCAGTAAAACCGGGACAGGGGCTCCTGAAGCTTTCTTT; CDR3 protein: CASSKTGTGAPEAFF
J gene: TRBJ2-2; clone size: .; D gene: TRBD1; V gene: TRBV25-1; CDR3 DNA: TGTGCCAGCAGTGGATGGGACAGAAACACCGGGGAGCTGTTTTTT; CDR3 protein: CASSGWDRNTGELFF
J gene: TRBJ1-5; clone size: .; D gene: TRBD1; V gene: TRBV4-2; CDR3 DNA: TGTGCCAGCAGCCAAGTTGGGACAGGAGATCAGCCCCAGCATTTT; CDR3 protein: CASSQVGTGDQPQHF
J gene: TRBJ2-1; clone size: .; D gene: TRBD2; V gene: TRBV11-3; CDR3 DNA: TGTGCCAGCAGCTTACTGCGAGCGGGAGGAGGGGAGGATGAGCAGTTCTTC; CDR3 protein: CASSLLRAGGGEDEQFF
J gene: TRBJ2-4; clone size: .; D gene: TRBD1; V gene: TRBV6-5; CDR3 DNA: TGTGCCAGCATAGTAGCAGGGGGAGACATTCAGTACTTC; CDR3 protein: CASIVAGGDIQYF
J gene: TRBJ2-1; clone size: .; D gene: TRBD1; V gene: TRBV27; CDR3 DNA: TGTGCCAGCAGGCTACGGGACAGTGAGCAGTTCTTC; CDR3 protein: CASRLRDSEQFF